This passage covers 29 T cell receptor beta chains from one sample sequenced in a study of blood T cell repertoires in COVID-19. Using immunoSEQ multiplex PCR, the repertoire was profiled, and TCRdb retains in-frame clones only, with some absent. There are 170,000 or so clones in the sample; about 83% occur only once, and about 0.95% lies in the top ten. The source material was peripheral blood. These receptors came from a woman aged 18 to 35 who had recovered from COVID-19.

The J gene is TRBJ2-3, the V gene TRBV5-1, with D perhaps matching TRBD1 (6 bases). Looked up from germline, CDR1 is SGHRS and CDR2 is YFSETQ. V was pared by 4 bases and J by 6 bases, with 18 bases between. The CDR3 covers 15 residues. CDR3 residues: CASSTGTDLGDTQYF. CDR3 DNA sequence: TGCGCCAGCAGCACAGGGACCGATCTCGGGGATACGCAGTATTTT.

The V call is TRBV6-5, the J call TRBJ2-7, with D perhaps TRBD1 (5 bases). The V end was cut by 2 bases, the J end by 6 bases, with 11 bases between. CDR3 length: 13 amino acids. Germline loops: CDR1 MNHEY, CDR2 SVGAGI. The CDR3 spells CASSYQGLGEQYF. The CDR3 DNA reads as TGTGCCAGCAGTTACCAGGGTCTAGGCGAGCAGTACTTC.

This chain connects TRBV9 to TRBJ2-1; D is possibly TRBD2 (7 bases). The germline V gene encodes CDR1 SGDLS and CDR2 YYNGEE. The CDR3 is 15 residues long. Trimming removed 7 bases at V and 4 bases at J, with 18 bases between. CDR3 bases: TGTGCCAGCTGTGAAGGGGGAGCGGGGTACAATGAGCAGTTCTTC. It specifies CASCEGGAGYNEQFF.

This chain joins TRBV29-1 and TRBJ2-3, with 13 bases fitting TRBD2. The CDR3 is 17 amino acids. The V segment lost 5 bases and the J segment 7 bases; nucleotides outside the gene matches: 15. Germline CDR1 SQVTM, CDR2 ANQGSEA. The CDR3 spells CSVWVGLAGQHQNTQYF. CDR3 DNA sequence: TGCAGCGTTTGGGTGGGACTAGCGGGGCAACACCAAAATACGCAGTATTTT.

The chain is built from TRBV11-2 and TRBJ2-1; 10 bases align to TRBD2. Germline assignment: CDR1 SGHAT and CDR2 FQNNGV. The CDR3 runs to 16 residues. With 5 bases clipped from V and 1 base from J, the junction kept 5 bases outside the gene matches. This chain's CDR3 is CASSDLAGASYNEQFF. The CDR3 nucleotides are TGTGCCAGCAGCGACCTAGCGGGAGCATCCTACAATGAGCAGTTCTTC.

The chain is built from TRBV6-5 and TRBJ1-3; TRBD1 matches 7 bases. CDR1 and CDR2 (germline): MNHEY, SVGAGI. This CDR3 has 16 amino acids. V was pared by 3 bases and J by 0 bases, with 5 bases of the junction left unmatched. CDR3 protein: CASSYRTGSSGNTIYF. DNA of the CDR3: TGTGCCAGCAGTTATAGGACAGGAAGCTCTGGAAACACCATATATTTT.

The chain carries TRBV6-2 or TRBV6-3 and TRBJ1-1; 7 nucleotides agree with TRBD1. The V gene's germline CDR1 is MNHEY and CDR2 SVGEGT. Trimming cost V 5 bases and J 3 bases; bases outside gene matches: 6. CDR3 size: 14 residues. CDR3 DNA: TGTGCCAGCAGTCTGACAGGGCCGGACACTGAAGCTTTCTTT. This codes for CASSLTGPDTEAFF.

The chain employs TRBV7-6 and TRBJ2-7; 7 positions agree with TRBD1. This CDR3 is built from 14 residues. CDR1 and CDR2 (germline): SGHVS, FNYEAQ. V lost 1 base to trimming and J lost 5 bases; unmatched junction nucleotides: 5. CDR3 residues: CASSLGQGVHEQYF. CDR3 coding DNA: TGTGCCAGCAGCTTAGGACAGGGTGTGCACGAGCAGTACTTC.

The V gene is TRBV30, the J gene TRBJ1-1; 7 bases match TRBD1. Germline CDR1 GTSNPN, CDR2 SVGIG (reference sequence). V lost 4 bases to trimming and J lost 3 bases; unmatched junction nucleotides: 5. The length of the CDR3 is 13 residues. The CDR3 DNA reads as TGTGCCTGGAAAATACAGGGGTACACTGAAGCTTTCTTT. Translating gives CAWKIQGYTEAFF.

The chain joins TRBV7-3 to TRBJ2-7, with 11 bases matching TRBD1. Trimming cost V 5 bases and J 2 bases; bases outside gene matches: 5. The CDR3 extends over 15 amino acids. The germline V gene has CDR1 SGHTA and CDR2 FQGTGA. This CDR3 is CASSPGQGAAYEQYF. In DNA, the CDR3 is TGTGCCAGCAGCCCCGGACAGGGGGCCGCCTACGAGCAGTACTTC. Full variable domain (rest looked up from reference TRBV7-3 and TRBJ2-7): GAGVSQTPSNKVTEKGKYVELRCDPISGHTALYWYRQSLGQGPEFLIYFQGTGAADDSGLPNDRFFAVRPEGSVSTLKIQRTERGDSAVYLCASSPGQGAAYEQYFGPGTRLTVT.

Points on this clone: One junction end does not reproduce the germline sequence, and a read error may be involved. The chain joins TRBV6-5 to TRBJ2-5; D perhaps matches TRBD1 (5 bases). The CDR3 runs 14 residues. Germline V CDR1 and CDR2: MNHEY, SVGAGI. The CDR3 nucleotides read TGTGCCAGCAGTGACTCCTGGCAGGGCAAGACCCAGTACTTC. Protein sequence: CASSDSWQGKTQYF.

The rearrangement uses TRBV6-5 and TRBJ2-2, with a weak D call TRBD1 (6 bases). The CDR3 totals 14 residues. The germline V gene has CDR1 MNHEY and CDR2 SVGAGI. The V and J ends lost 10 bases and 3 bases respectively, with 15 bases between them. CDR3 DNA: TGTGCCACCCAGGGGCTAGCCGACACCGGGGAGCTGTTTTTT. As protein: CATQGLADTGELFF.

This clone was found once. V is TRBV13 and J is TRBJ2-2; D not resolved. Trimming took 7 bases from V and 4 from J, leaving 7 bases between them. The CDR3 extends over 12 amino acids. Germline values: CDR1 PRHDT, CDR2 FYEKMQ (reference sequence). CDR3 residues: CASTASTGELFF. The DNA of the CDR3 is TGTGCCAGCACCGCGAGCACCGGGGAGCTGTTTTTT.

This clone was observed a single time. As DNA, the CDR3 is TGTGCCAGCCGGGGGACAGGGTCCGGCGGGGAGCTGTTTTTT. The encoded protein is CASRGTGSGGELFF. This chain uses TRBV5-4 with TRBJ2-2; TRBD1 aligns across 9 bases. Per germline, CDR1 SGHNT and CDR2 YYREEE (reference sequence). J was trimmed by 7 bases and V by 7 bases; bases with no gene match: 8. This CDR3 has 14 amino acids.

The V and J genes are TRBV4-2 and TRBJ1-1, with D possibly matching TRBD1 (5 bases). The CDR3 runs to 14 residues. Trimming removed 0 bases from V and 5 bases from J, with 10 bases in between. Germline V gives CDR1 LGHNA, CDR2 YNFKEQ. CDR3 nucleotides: TGTGCCAGCAGCCAAGATTCTAGGGGAACTGAAGCTTTCTTT. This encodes CASSQDSRGTEAFF.

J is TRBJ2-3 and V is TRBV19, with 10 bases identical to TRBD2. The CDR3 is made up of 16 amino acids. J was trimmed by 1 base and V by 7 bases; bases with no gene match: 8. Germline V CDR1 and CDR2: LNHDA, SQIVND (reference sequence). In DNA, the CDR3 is TGTGCCAGTAACCCTGGACTAGCGGACCGCACAGATACGCAGTATTTT. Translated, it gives CASNPGLADRTDTQYF.

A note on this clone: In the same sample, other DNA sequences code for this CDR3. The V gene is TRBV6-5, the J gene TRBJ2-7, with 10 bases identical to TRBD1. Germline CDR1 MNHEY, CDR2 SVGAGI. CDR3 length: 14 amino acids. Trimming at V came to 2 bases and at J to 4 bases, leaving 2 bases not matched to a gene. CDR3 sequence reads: CASSYRGQGYEQYF. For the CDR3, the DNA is TGTGCCAGCAGTTACAGGGGACAGGGGTACGAGCAGTACTTC.

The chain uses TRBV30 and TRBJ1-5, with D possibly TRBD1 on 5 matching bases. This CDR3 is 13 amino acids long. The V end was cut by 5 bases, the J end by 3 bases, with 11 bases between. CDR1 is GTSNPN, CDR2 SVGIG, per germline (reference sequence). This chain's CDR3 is CAWQTADNQPQHF. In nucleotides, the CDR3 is TGTGCCTGGCAGACAGCTGACAATCAGCCCCAGCATTTT.

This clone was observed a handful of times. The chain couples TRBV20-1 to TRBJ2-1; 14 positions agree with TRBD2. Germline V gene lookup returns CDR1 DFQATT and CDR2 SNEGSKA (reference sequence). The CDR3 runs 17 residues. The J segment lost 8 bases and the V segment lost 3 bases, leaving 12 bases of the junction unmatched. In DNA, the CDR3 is TGCAGTGCTAGTAAACCGGGACTAGCGGGAGTAGAGGATGAGCAGTTCTTC. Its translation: CSASKPGLAGVEDEQFF.

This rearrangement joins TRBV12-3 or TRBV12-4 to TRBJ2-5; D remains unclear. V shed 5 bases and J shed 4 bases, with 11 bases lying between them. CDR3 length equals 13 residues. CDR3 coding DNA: TGTGCCAGCAGTAGTAGCTCTTTAGAGACCCAGTACTTC. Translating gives CASSSSSLETQYF.

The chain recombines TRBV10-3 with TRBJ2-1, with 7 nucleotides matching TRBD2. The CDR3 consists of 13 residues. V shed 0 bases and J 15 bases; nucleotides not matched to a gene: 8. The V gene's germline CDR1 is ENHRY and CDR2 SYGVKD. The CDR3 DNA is TGTGCCATCAGTGAGTCGCCCGGGCGGGGGACGTTCTTC. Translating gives CAISESPGRGTFF.

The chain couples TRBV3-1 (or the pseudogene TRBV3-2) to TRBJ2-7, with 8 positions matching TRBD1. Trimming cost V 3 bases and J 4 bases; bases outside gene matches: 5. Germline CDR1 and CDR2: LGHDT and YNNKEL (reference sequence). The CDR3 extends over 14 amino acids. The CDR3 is CASSQKDREYEQYV. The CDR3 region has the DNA TGTGCCAGCAGCCAGAAGGACAGGGAATACGAGCAGTACGTC.

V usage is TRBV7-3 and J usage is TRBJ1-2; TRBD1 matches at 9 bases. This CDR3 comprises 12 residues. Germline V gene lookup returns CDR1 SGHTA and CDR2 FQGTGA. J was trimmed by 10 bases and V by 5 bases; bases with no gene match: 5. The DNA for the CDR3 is TGTGCCAGCAGCCAGGGACAGGGAGACTACACCTTC. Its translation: CASSQGQGDYTF.

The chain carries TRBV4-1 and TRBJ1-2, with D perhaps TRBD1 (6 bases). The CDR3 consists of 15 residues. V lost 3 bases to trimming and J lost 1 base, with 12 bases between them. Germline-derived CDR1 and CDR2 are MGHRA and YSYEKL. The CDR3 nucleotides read TGCGCCAGCAGCCAGCCGGACAGCTTTAACTATGGCTACACCTTC. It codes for CASSQPDSFNYGYTF.

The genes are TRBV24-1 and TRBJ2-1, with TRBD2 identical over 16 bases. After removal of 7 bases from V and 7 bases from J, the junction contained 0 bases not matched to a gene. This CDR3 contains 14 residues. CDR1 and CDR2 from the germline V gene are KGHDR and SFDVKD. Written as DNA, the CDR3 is TGTGCCACCAGGGGACTAGCGGGAGGGAATGAGCAGTTCTTC. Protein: CATRGLAGGNEQFF.

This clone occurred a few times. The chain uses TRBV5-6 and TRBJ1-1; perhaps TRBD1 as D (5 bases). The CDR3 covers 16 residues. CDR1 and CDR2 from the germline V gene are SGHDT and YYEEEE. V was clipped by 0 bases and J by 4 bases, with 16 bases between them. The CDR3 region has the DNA TGTGCCAGCAGCTTGGCAGGATTGGGGCGAGGCACTGAAGCTTTCTTT. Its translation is CASSLAGLGRGTEAFF.

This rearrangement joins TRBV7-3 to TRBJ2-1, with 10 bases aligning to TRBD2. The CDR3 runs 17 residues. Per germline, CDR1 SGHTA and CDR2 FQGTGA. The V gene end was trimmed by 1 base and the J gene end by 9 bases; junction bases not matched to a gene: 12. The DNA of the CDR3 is TGTGCCAGCAGCTTAAATCCCCTAAGCGGGGGGGCCTCTGAGCAGTTCTTC. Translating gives CASSLNPLSGGASEQFF.

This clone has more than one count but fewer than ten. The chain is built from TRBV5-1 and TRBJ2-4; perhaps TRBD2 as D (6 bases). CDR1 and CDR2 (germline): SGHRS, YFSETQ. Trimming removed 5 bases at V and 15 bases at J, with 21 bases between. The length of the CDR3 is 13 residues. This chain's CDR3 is CASRALDYNLPYF. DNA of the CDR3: TGCGCCAGCAGGGCCTTGGACTACAACCTTCCGTACTTC.

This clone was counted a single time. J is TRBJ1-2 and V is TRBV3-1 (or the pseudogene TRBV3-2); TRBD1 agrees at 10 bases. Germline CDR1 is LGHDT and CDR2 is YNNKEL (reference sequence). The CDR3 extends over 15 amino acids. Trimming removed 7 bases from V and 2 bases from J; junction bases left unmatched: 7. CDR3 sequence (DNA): TGTGCCAGCAACCCAGGGACAGGGGTAAACTATGGCTACACCTTC. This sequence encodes CASNPGTGVNYGYTF.